This T cell receptor beta chain originates from a study of graft-versus-host responses after intestinal transplantation. Turning to the study itself: Transplant types were multivisceral, liver-intestinal, or isolated intestinal.

In this sample, this clone turned up a few times. Its antigen is unidentified. Study-wide points: Recipient marrow held GvH clones, some first seen in ileum or blood. In patients with graft-donor T cell macrochimerism, allograft graft-versus-host to host-versus-graft clonal ratios were high.

The repertoire was sequenced with immunoSEQ multiplex PCR; TCRdb's copy has only in-frame clones and lacks some. This table holds 40,000 to 55,000 clones, approximately 88% found once. Germline V gene lookup returns CDR1 SGHNT and CDR2 YYREEE (reference sequence). After removal of 3 bases from V and 5 bases from J, the junction contained 8 bases not matched to a gene. This CDR3 comprises 14 residues. The chain employs TRBV5-4 and TRBJ2-7; 7 bases line up with TRBD1. The source material was unstimulated CD4+ T cells sorted from spleen or lymph node cells, sampled before transplant. The origin of this receptor is a human donor who was the organ donor for an intestinal transplant. CDR3 amino acids: CASSYRQGMDEQYF. The CDR3 nucleotides read TGTGCCAGCAGCTATAGACAGGGTATGGACGAGCAGTACTTC. The full variable domain, rest sourced from reference TRBV5-4 and TRBJ2-7, is ETGVTQSPTHLIKTRGQQVTLRCSSQSGHNTVSWYQQALGQGPQFIFQYYREEENGRGNFPPRFSGLQFPNYSSELNVNALELDDSALYLCASSYRQGMDEQYFGPGTRLTVT.